The sequence of this TCR beta chain was determined in a study of blood T cell repertoires in COVID-19. Germline loops: CDR1 GTSNPN, CDR2 SVGIG (reference sequence). This CDR3 has 12 amino acids. Between the trimmed V and J ends, which lost 1 base and 6 bases, there was a span of 9 bases. Sequencing used immunoSEQ multiplex PCR; TCRdb keeps in-frame clones, though not all of them. The repertoire holds 250,000 to 300,000 clones, just over 90% seen once, with 2% to 2.5% in the top ten. The sequenced material came from PBMCs or T cells enriched from blood (not recorded which). The receptor comes from a woman aged 40-49 years with acute COVID-19. J is TRBJ1-1 and V is TRBV30; D may be TRBD1 (5 bases). The CDR3 region has the DNA TGTGCCTGGAGTGGCTGGGGCCCTGAAGCTTTCTTT. This encodes CAWSGWGPEAFF.